These 14 T cell receptor beta chains were sequenced from one sample in a study of cytomegalovirus exposure and HLA in healthy donors. Use of 60 Vbeta and 13 Jbeta primers characterized the PCR. Clones were sequenced by immunoSEQ multiplex PCR, and TCRdb holds only the in-frame ones, with some missing. The top ten clones hold 3.5% to 4.5% of a sample with 150,000 to 200,000 clones, 70% to 80% of them seen once. The sequenced sample was PBMCs. These receptors originate from a woman aged 55-70 years in good health and CMV-seropositive.

The chain uses TRBV18 and TRBJ1-4; TRBD1 matches at 7 bases. Trimming cost V 3 bases and J 8 bases; bases outside gene matches: 9. The CDR3 extends over 15 amino acids. Germline V CDR1 and CDR2: KGHSH, LQKENI. CDR3 DNA sequence: TGTGCCAGCTCACCTAGGGGGCAGCTGAGGGAAAAACTGTTTTTT. This sequence encodes CASSPRGQLREKLFF.

The gene calls are TRBV2 and TRBJ1-5; D remains unclear. The germline CDR1 and CDR2 sequences are SNHLY and FYNNEI. Trimming cost V 3 bases and J 5 bases, with 8 bases left between them. This CDR3 is built from 13 residues. The CDR3 sequence is CASSENSYQPQHF. CDR3 bases: TGTGCCAGCAGTGAGAACAGCTATCAGCCCCAGCATTTT.

The chain is built from TRBV5-1 and TRBJ1-1, with D unclear. V was shortened by 4 bases and J by 1 base, with 14 bases between the two germline ends. This CDR3 contains 15 residues. CDR1 SGHRS and CDR2 YFSETQ come from the germline V gene. DNA of the CDR3: TGCGCCAGCAGCATTCGGGGTCGCGGGAACACTGAAGCTTTCTTT. Amino acid sequence: CASSIRGRGNTEAFF.

The gene calls are TRBV4-1 and TRBJ1-4, with D maybe TRBD1 (6 bases). Trimming cost V 0 bases and J 8 bases, with 13 bases left between them. The germline CDR1 and CDR2 sequences are MGHRA and YSYEKL. The CDR3 has 15 amino acids. The CDR3 DNA is TGCGCCAGCAGCCAAGAGGAACAGGGCGGGGAAAAACTGTTTTTT. Residues: CASSQEEQGGEKLFF.

The table lists this clone with a count of one. The chain couples TRBV11-2 to TRBJ1-3; 9 bases line up with TRBD1. The length of the CDR3 is 16 residues. V was pared by 6 bases and J by 4 bases, with 10 bases of the junction left unmatched. Germline loops: CDR1 SGHAT, CDR2 FQNNGV. The CDR3 reads CASRGQGLLSGNTIYF. Written as DNA, the CDR3 is TGTGCCAGCAGAGGACAGGGGCTCCTGAGCGGAAACACCATATATTTT.

This clone has just a few counts. J is TRBJ2-3 and V is TRBV11-2, with D possibly being TRBD2 (6 bases). Germline V CDR1 and CDR2: SGHAT, FQNNGV. This CDR3 has 16 amino acids. V was clipped by 2 bases and J by 0 bases, with 12 bases between them. CDR3 protein: CASSLLAAGSTDTQYF. The CDR3 DNA sequence: TGTGCCAGCAGCTTACTTGCCGCGGGAAGCACAGATACGCAGTATTTT.

The gene calls are TRBV2 and TRBJ1-2; D is unresolved. The CDR3 covers 12 residues. Trimming left V 4 bases short and J 7 bases short, with 10 bases between. Germline V CDR1 and CDR2: SNHLY, FYNNEI. The CDR3 region is CASSVFFSGYTF. CDR3 DNA: TGTGCCAGCAGTGTTTTTTTTAGTGGCTACACCTTC.

The chain carries TRBV28 and TRBJ2-7; no firm D call. The CDR3 runs to 14 residues. The V end lost 4 bases, the J end lost 2 bases, and 12 bases lay between the germline ends. Germline V lookup: CDR1 MDHEN, CDR2 SYDVKM. CDR3 in DNA: TGTGCCAGCAGTTACAACAGAGCTACCTACGAGCAGTACTTC. It translates to CASSYNRATYEQYF.

This clone was counted between two and nine times. The rearrangement links TRBV7-6 to TRBJ1-3; 8 positions agree with TRBD1. CDR3 size: 16 residues. J was trimmed by 3 bases and V by 1 base; bases with no gene match: 5. Germline CDR1 and CDR2: SGHVS and FNYEAQ. For the CDR3, the DNA is TGTGCCAGCAGCTTAGGGACAGGGAGAGGTGGAAACACCATATATTTT. Its translation is CASSLGTGRGGNTIYF. The variable domain in full, completed from reference TRBV7-6 and TRBJ1-3, reads GAGVSQSPRYKVTKRGQDVALRCDPISGHVSLYWYRQALGQGPEFLTYFNYEAQQDKSGLPNDRFSAERPEGSISTLTIQRTEQRDSAMYRCASSLGTGRGGNTIYFGEGSWLTVV.

The rearrangement links TRBV6-5 to TRBJ1-1; tentatively, D is TRBD1 (6 bases). V shed 7 bases and J shed 1 base, with 16 bases lying between them. From germline, CDR1 is MNHEY and CDR2 SVGAGI. The CDR3 totals 15 residues. The CDR3 DNA reads TGTGCCAGCAATGGGGGCGTTGTAGGGAACACTGAAGCTTTCTTT. Residues: CASNGGVVGNTEAFF.

As for this clone: A read error may account for a junction end that differs from germline. The chain employs TRBV9 and TRBJ2-6; 10 nucleotides align to TRBD2. Germline assignment: CDR1 SGDLS and CDR2 YYNGEE. The CDR3 is 20 residues long. The CDR3 region is CASSSTRLAGSDSGANGLTF. The CDR3 nucleotides read TGTGCCAGCAGTTCTACCCGACTAGCGGGCTCTGACTCTGGGGCCAACGGCCTGACTTTC.

The V and J genes are TRBV5-6 and TRBJ2-3; TRBD1 aligns across 8 bases. This CDR3 comprises 14 residues. In germline, CDR1 is SGHDT, CDR2 YYEEEE. The ends lost 1 base at V and 3 bases at J; junction bases unmatched: 1. The CDR3 loop is CASSLRTGTDTQYF. CDR3 sequence (DNA): TGTGCCAGCAGCTTGCGGACAGGGACAGATACGCAGTATTTT.

CDR3 residues: CSVGGSTDTQYF. The DNA for the CDR3 is TGCAGCGTTGGCGGGAGTACAGATACGCAGTATTTT. The gene calls are TRBV29-1 and TRBJ2-3, with 7 bases matching TRBD2. The CDR3 is made up of 12 amino acids. In germline, CDR1 is SQVTM, CDR2 ANQGSEA. Trimming took 4 bases from V and 3 from J; bases not matched to a gene: 1.

The chain recombines TRBV28 with TRBJ2-3; TRBD2 matches at 7 bases. The CDR3 is made up of 15 amino acids. V was pared by 4 bases and J by 2 bases, with 6 bases of the junction left unmatched. Germline values: CDR1 MDHEN, CDR2 SYDVKM. The CDR3: CASSSSAGVTDTQYF. The CDR3 DNA is TGTGCCAGCAGTTCCTCGGCGGGAGTCACAGATACGCAGTATTTT.